Shown below are 2 T cell receptor beta chains from a single sample sequenced in a study of CD8 T cells in ankylosing spondylitis. TCRdb re-derived calls from the 5' RACE reads in MiXCR, one entry per CDR3 protein. The sample has about 540,000 distinct CDR3 sequences; about 13% are singletons. Points from the study as a whole: Ankylosing spondylitis blood seemed to carry a telltale TCR beta motif made of roughly 8 highly homologous variants.

These receptors' targets are unknown. Material for sequencing was blood, either unsorted or a sorted T cell fraction (not recorded which). These receptors all stem from a male donor with ankylosing spondylitis.

This clonotype was observed a handful of times. The chain uses TRBV12-3 or TRBV12-4 and TRBJ1-2; no definite D call. This CDR3 is 14 amino acids long. Trimming stripped 2 bases from V and 3 bases from J, with 10 bases between. The CDR3 DNA is TGTGCCAGCAGTTTAAAAGTCGTTGACTATGGCTACACCTTC. This codes for CASSLKVVDYGYTF.

V and J are TRBV5-1 and TRBJ2-6, with TRBD1 identical over 7 bases. CDR1 is SGHRS, CDR2 YFSETQ, per germline. The junction had 2 bases not matched to a gene; V was cut back by 4 bases and J by 1 base. This CDR3 is built from 15 residues. The CDR3 here is CASSQGQSGANVLTF. The CDR3 bases are TGCGCCAGCAGCCAGGGACAGTCTGGGGCCAACGTCCTGACTTTC.